This T cell receptor beta chain was obtained from a study of blood T cell repertoires in COVID-19. Study-wide context: Acute and convalescent COVID-19 samples came from the United States, Italy and Spain. Sources were T cells, B-cell-depleted T cells, or PBMCs; the material itself was cDNA or gDNA.

The CDR3 has 14 amino acids. The germline V gene encodes CDR1 MNHEY and CDR2 SVGAGI. V lost 5 bases to trimming and J lost 6 bases; unmatched junction nucleotides: 6. In the authors' methods: Using reference gene primer amplification, nucleated cell counts were estimated. Repertoires were generated with immunoSEQ multiplex PCR, while TCRdb's copy carries only in-frame clones and drops some. The V and J calls and the clone size are those of that table, but D and trimming were determined from the DNA. Of roughly 120,000 clones listed, more than 65% are singletons. What was sequenced was peripheral blood. The source of this sequence is a man aged 45-65 years with acute or convalescent COVID-19. The J gene is TRBJ1-1, the V gene TRBV6-5; TRBD1 agrees at 10 bases. The CDR3 is CASSTRTGGAEAFF. DNA of the CDR3: TGTGCCAGCAGTACACGGACAGGGGGAGCTGAAGCTTTCTTT.